One and the same sample provided the 4 T cell receptor beta chains below, sequenced in a study of T cell changes during pregnancy in multiple sclerosis. Clones were read by immunoSEQ multiplex PCR, and TCRdb kept only the in-frame ones, dropping some. This table holds around 100,000 clones, 92% found once. Sequenced material: peripheral blood, taken after pregnancy. These receptors originate from a female donor with multiple sclerosis, enrolled in a pregnancy study.

The CDR3 sequence is CTSSLTVRAAALVYGYTF. CDR3 DNA sequence: TGCACCAGCAGCCTCACGGTCAGGGCCGCAGCGTTAGTTTATGGCTACACCTTC. The rearrangement links TRBV1 to TRBJ1-2; the tabulated D call, TRBD1, remains unverified against the DNA. TRBV1 is listed as a pseudogene. This CDR3 spans 18 amino acids.

This clone was seen just once. The V call is TRBV5-1, the J call TRBJ1-1, with D possibly matching TRBD1 (6 bases). Deletions cut 7 bases from V and 0 bases from J, with 16 bases between. This CDR3 has 15 amino acids. The germline gives CDR1 SGHRS, CDR2 YFSETQ. CDR3 bases: TGCGCCAGCGGCAGGGGAGATTTAATGAACACTGAAGCTTTCTTT. Protein: CASGRGDLMNTEAFF.

The chain uses TRBV13 and TRBJ2-5, with 12 bases matching TRBD2. The germline gives CDR1 PRHDT, CDR2 FYEKMQ (reference sequence). This CDR3 has 16 amino acids. Unmatched junction bases numbered 7, after V lost 5 bases and J lost 3 bases. The chain's CDR3 is CASSLRLAGEKETQYF. CDR3 nucleotides: TGTGCCAGCAGCCTCCGACTAGCGGGGGAGAAAGAGACCCAGTACTTC.

V is TRBV28 and J is TRBJ2-7; 8 nucleotides match TRBD2. J was trimmed by 3 bases and V by 6 bases; bases with no gene match: 7. CDR3 size: 14 residues. Germline V gene data show CDR1 as MDHEN and CDR2 as SYDVKM. This CDR3 is CASRDGRAFYEQYF. For the CDR3, the DNA is TGTGCCAGCAGGGACGGGAGGGCTTTCTACGAGCAGTACTTC.